The sequence of this TCR beta chain was determined in a study of control samples from healthy donors and cancer patients. The CDR3 extends over 14 amino acids. The V gene's germline CDR1 is MNHEY and CDR2 SVGAGI. Deletions cut 7 bases from V and 6 bases from J, with 16 bases between. TCRdb's table, derived via immunoSEQ multiplex PCR, lists solely in-frame clones and lacks some. The sample lists 100,000 to 110,000 clones, 87% occurring once. The V call is TRBV6-5, the J call TRBJ2-1; TRBD1 or TRBD2 may be the D gene (6 bases each). The sequenced sample was blood. The TCR originated in a woman between 45 and 60 years old in good health. The CDR3 reads CASTRGAQGNEQFF. CDR3 nucleotides: TGTGCCAGCACTAGGGGGGCCCAAGGCAATGAGCAGTTCTTC.